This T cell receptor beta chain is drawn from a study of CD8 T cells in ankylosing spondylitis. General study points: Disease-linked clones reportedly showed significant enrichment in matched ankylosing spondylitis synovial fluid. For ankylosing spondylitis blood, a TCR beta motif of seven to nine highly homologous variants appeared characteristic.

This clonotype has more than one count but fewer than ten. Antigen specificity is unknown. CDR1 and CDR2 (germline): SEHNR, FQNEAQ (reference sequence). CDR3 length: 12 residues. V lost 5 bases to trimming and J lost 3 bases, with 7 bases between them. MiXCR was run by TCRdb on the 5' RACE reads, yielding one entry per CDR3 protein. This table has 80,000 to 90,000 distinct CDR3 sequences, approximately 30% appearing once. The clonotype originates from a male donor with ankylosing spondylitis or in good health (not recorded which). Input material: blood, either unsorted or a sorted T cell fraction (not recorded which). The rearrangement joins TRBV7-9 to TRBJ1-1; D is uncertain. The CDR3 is CASSPSDTEAFF. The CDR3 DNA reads TGTGCCAGCAGCCCCTCGGACACTGAAGCTTTCTTT. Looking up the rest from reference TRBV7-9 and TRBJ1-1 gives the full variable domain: DTGVSQNPRHKITKRGQNVTFRCDPISEHNRLYWYRQTLGQGPEFLTYFQNEAQLEKSRLLSDRFSAERPKGSFSTLEIQRTEQGDSAMYLCASSPSDTEAFFGQGTRLTVV.